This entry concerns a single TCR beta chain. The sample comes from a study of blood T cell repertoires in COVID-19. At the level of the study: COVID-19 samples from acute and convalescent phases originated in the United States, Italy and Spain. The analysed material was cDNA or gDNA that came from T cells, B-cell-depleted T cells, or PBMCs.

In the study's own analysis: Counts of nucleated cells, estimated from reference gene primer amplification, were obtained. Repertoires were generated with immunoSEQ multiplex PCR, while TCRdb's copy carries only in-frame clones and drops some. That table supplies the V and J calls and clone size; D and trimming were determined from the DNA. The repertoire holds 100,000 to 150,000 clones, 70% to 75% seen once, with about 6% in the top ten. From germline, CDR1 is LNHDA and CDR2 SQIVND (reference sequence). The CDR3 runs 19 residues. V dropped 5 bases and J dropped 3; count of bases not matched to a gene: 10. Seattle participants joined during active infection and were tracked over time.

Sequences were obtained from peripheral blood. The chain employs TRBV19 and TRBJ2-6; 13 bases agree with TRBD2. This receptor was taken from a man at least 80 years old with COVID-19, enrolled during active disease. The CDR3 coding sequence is TGTGCCAGTAGTTTAGGACTAGCGGGAGCAAAATTTGGGGCCAACGTCCTGACTTTC. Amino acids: CASSLGLAGAKFGANVLTF.